Listed below are T cell receptor beta chains from one sample, sequenced in a study of T cells expressing NK-cell markers. TCRdb reprocessed the 5' RACE reads and stores each CDR3 protein as one record, lacking DNA. This sample's table has about 370,000 distinct CDR3 sequences. Source material: blood T cells: a sorted CD56 or NKG2C T cell subset, CD4+ or CD8+ T cells, or bulk PBMC T cells (not recorded which). These receptors all stem from a woman aged 50 to 65 in good health. The CDR3 runs from the conserved cysteine through the conserved F or W.

TRBV12-3/TRBV12-4,TRBJ2-3,14,CASSPRQGTDTQYF
TRBV29-1,TRBJ2-1,15,CSLTTGTSGFSEQFF
TRBV6-5,TRBJ2-3,16,CASSLRTSGRGDTQYF
TRBV12-3/TRBV12-4,TRBJ2-3,14,CASSLDAGIDTQYF
TRBV20-1,TRBJ2-1,16,CSARRLAGFWEGEQFF
TRBV28,TRBJ2-5,13,CASIKQGRETQYF
TRBV27,TRBJ2-7,16,CASSSGLAGNSYEQYF
TRBV2,TRBJ2-1,15,CASSEQAGIGDEQFF
TRBV5-4,TRBJ2-2,14,CASSGGMAAGELFF
TRBV4-2,TRBJ2-1,17,CASSQAGAGGLNNEQFF
TRBV30,TRBJ2-2,14,CASKYTGLPGELFF
TRBV24-1,TRBJ2-1,16,CATSPWASGTNNEQFF
TRBV28,TRBJ2-3,15,CASSLGGKSTDTQYF
TRBV5-1,TRBJ2-2,18,CASSNQPGRRTNTGELFF
TRBV12-3/TRBV12-4,TRBJ1-1,14,CASSFGVLGTEAFF
TRBV18,TRBJ2-7,16,CASSTPTSGKGYEQYF
TRBV5-1,TRBJ2-7,16,CASSLGGWVAGDEQYF
TRBV27,TRBJ2-2,16,CASSSQGRVSTGELFF
TRBV4-1,TRBJ2-7,14,CASSQQRDFYEQYF
TRBV27,TRBJ2-2,15,CASSESSGNTGELFF
TRBV6-5,TRBJ2-7,15,CASSEGTGKTYEQYF
TRBV30,TRBJ1-1,13,CAWSVSLNTEAFF
TRBV20-1,TRBJ2-1,12,CSALGLANEQFF
TRBV6-4,TRBJ2-6,15,CASSFGGTGANVLTF
TRBV6-5,TRBJ2-1,13,CASKGTGYNEQFF
TRBV5-1,TRBJ2-2,12,CASRGVSGELFF
TRBV4-1,TRBJ2-1,16,CASSPLAKKSYNEQFF
TRBV12-3/TRBV12-4,TRBJ2-5,16,CASTRAGIPPQETQYF
TRBV5-1,TRBJ2-7,13,CASSWGLVGEQYF
TRBV20-1,TRBJ2-5,12,CSAPTGAETQYF
TRBV6-1,TRBJ1-1,14,CASSTLGQDTEAFF
TRBV5-1,TRBJ2-5,15,CASSLGSRTEETQYF
TRBV5-1,TRBJ2-1,15,CASSLVIAGPNEQFF
TRBV3-1,TRBJ2-3,16,CASSQEPRFVSDTQYF
TRBV10-1,TRBJ2-3,18,CASSGAHSGLAALDTQYF
TRBV5-6,TRBJ2-7,15,CASSLPGVANYEQYF
TRBV29-1,TRBJ1-2,14,CSVEDLWGVYGYTF
TRBV12-3/TRBV12-4,TRBJ2-1,12,CASSPRVEGPFF
TRBV2,TRBJ1-5,14,CASTLTGPRVAQHF
TRBV7-9,TRBJ2-2,14,CASSFREAYGELFF
TRBV7-9,TRBJ2-7,14,CASSPRDNSYEQYF